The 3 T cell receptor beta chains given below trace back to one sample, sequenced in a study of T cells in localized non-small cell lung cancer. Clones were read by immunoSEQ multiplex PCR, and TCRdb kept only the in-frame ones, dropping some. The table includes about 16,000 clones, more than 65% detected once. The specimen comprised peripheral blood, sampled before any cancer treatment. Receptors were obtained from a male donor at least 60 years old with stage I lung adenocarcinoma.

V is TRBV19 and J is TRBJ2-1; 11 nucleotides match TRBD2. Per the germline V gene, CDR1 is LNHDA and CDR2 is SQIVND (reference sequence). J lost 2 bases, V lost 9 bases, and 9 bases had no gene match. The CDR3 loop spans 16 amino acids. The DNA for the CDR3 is TGTGCCAGCCAAATCGGGACTAGCGGAACCTACAATGAGCAGTTCTTC. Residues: CASQIGTSGTYNEQFF. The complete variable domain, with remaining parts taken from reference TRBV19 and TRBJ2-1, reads DGGITQSPKYLFRKEGQNVTLSCEQNLNHDAMYWYRQDPGQGLRLIYYSQIVNDFQKGDIAEGYSVSREKKESFPLTVTSAQKNPTAFYLCASQIGTSGTYNEQFFGPGTRLTVL.

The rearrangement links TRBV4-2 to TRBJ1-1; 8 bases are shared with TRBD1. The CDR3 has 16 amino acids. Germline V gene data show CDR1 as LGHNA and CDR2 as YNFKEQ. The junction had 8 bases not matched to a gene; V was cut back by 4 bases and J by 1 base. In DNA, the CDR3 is TGTGCCAGCAGCCCCCTTTACGACAGGGGGAACACTGAAGCTTTCTTT. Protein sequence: CASSPLYDRGNTEAFF.

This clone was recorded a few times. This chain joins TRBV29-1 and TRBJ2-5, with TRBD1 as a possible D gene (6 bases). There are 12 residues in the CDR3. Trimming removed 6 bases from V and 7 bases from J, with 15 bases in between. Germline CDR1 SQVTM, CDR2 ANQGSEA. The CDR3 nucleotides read TGCAGCGTGAACACAGGGTTCGGGACCCAGTACTTC. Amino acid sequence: CSVNTGFGTQYF.